This T cell receptor beta chain came from a study of a mutant IDH1 vaccine in newly diagnosed glioma. Turning to the study itself: Beginning 4-6 weeks after radiotherapy alone, or with temozolomide cycles, vaccination took place. Patients arrived already treated with radiotherapy, temozolomide, or both, most having had both. Mean patient age was approximately 39 years; approximately 62% were male and about 38% female.

Details on this clone: The antigen is undetermined.

CDR3 length: 13 amino acids. V was trimmed by 4 bases and J by 7 bases, leaving 13 bases between them. The V gene's germline CDR1 is MNHNY and CDR2 SVGAGI (reference sequence). Clones were sequenced by immunoSEQ multiplex PCR, and TCRdb holds only the in-frame ones, with some missing. The data contain around 60,000 clones, roughly 85% of them singletons. Time point noted: week 23, last vaccination. Doses consisted of 300 ug of mutant IDH1 20-mer peptide each, paired with topical imiquimod. Study-level findings and limits: The vaccine induced immune responses, and these occurred in over 90% of patients.

The sample in question was PBMCs, obtained from a glioma patient whose treatment included an IDH1 peptide vaccine. This rearrangement joins TRBV6-6 to TRBJ1-2; TRBD1 might be the D (5 bases). The clonotype originates from a young man with glioma. The CDR3 DNA reads TGTGCCAGCAGTTTCCCAGGGCAGGCTGGCTACACCTTC. This codes for CASSFPGQAGYTF.